Here is one T cell receptor beta chain with its context. Its cognate antigen is unknown. This record comes from a study of blood T cells in healthy people across ages. A sample-barcoded 5' primer and a J-beta primer mix were used in a second PCR of roughly 7 to 11 cycles. Researchers report that each sample yielded at least 3 million CDR3-containing paired-end reads. TCRdb re-derived calls from the 5' RACE reads in MiXCR, one entry per CDR3 protein. The sample has about 940,000 distinct CDR3 sequences, 45% to 50% seen once. Deletions cut 4 bases from V and 6 bases from J, with 9 bases between. This CDR3 has 12 residues. Germline values: CDR1 LGHDT, CDR2 YNNKEL (reference sequence). Whole-study results and caveats: Fewer expanded clones and more diversity marked long-lived versus aged donors. PBMC samples, being unsorted, prevented any conclusive comparison of naive and antigen-experienced cells. Diversity estimates from one million T cells were considered underestimates.

The specimen was blood. The V and J genes are TRBV3-1 and TRBJ1-2; D gene unclear. This clonotype was sampled from a man aged 25 to 40 in good health. The chain's CDR3 is CASSPGKNGYTF. The CDR3 bases are TGTGCCAGCAGCCCCGGGAAGAATGGCTACACCTTC.